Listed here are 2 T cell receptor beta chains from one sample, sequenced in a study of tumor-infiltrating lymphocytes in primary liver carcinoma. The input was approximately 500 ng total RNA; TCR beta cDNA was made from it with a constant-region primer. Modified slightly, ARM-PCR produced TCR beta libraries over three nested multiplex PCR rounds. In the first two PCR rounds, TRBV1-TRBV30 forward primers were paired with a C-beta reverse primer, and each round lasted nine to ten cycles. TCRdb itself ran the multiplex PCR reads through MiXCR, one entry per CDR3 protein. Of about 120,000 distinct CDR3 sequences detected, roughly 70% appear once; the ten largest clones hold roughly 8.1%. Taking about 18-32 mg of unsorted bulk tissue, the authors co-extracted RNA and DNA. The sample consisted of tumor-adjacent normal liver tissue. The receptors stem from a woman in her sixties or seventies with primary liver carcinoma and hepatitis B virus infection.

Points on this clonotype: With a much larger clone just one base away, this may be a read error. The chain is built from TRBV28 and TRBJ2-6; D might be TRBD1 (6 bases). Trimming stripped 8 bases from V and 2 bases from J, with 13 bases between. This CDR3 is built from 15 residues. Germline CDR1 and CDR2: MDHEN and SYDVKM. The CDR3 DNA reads TGTGCCAGCGGTTCGCCAGGGGCTGGGGCCAACGTCCTGACTTTC. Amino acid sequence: CASGSPGAGANVLTF.

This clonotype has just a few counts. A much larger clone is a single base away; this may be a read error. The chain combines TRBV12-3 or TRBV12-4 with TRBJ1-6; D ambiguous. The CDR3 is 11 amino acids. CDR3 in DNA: TGTGACAGCAGTGGCAATTCACCCCTCCACTTT. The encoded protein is CDSSGNSPLHF.